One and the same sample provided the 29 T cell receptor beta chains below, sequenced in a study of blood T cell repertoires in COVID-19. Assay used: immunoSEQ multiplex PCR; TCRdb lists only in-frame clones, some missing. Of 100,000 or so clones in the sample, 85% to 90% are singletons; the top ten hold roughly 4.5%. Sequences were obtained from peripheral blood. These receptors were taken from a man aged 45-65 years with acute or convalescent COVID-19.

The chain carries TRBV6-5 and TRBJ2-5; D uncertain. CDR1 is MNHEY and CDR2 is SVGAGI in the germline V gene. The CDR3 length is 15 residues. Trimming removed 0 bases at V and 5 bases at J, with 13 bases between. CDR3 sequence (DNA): TGTGCCAGCAGTTACTCGACGCGGCAGAGGGAGACCCAGTACTTC. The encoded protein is CASSYSTRQRETQYF.

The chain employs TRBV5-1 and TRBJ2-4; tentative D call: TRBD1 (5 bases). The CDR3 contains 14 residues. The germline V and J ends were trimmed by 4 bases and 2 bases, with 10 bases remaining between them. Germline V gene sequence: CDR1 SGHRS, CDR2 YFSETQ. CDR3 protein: CASSPRDSKNIQYF. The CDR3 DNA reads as TGCGCCAGCAGCCCCAGGGATTCCAAAAACATTCAGTACTTC.

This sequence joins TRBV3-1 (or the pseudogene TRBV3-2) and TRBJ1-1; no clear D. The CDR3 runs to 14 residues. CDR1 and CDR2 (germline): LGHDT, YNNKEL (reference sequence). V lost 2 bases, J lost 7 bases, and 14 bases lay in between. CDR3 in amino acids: CASSQSETTNEAFF. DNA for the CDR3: TGTGCCAGCAGCCAAAGCGAAACAACAAATGAAGCTTTCTTT.

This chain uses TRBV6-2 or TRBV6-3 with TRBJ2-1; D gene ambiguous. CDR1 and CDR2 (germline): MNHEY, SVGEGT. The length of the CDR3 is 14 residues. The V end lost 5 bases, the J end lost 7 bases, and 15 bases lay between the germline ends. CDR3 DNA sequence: TGTGCCAGCAGTCTGTCAACGACTGGGAATGAGCAGTTCTTC. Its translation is CASSLSTTGNEQFF.

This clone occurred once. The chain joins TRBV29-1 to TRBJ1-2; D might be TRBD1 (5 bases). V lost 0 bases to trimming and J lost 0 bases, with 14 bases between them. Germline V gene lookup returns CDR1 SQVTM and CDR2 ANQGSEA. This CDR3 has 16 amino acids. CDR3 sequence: CSVEDSGHSTNYGYTF. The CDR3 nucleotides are TGCAGCGTTGAAGACTCAGGGCACTCGACTAACTATGGCTACACCTTC.

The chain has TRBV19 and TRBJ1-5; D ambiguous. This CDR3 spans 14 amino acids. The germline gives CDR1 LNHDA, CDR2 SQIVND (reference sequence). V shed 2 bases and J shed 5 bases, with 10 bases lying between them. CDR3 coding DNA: TGTGCCAGTAGTATATACGAGGGCCATCAGCCCCAGCATTTT. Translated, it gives CASSIYEGHQPQHF.

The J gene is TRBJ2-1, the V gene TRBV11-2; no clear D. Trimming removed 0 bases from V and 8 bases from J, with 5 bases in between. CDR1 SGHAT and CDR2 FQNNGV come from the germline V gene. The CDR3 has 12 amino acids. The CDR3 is CASSLDRDEQFF. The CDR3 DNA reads TGTGCCAGCAGCTTAGATCGCGATGAGCAGTTCTTC.

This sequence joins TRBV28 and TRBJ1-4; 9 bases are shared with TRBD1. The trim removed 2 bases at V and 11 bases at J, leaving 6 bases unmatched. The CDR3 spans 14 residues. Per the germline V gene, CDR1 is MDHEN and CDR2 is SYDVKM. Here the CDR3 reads CASSLPTGGWKLFF. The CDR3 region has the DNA TGTGCCAGCAGTTTACCCACAGGGGGCTGGAAACTGTTTTTT.

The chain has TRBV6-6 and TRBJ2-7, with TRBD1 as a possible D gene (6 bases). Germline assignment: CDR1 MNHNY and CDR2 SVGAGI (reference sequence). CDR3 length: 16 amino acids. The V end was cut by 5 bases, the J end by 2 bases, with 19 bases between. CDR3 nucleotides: TGTGCCAGCAGTGGGACGCTTGGGGGCCGAACCTACGAGCAGTACTTC. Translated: CASSGTLGGRTYEQYF.

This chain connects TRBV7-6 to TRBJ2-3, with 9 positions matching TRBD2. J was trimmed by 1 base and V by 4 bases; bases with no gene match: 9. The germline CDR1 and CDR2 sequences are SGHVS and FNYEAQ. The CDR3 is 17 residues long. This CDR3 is CASSYPIAGDGTDTQYF. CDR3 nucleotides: TGTGCCAGCAGCTACCCGATAGCGGGAGATGGCACAGATACGCAGTATTTT.

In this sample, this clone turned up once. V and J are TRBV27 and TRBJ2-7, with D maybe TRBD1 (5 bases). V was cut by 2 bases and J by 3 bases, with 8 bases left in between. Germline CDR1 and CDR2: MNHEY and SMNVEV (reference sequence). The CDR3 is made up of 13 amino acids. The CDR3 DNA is TGTGCCAGCAGTTTAGGGGCCTTCTACGAGCAGTACTTC. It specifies CASSLGAFYEQYF.

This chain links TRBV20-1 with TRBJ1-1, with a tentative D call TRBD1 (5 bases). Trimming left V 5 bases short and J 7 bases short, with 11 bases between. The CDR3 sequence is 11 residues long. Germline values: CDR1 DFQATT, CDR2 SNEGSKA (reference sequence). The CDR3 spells CSAYRTFEAFF. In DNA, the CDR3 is TGCAGTGCTTACAGGACCTTTGAAGCTTTCTTT.

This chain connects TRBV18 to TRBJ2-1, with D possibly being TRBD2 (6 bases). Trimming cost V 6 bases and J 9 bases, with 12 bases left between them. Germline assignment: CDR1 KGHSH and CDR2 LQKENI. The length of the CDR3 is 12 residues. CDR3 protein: CASSLTRGEQFF. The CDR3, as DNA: TGTGCCAGCTCGCTTACGCGGGGTGAGCAGTTCTTC. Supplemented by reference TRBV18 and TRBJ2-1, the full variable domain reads NAGVMQNPRHLVRRRGQEARLRCSPMKGHSHVYWYRQLPEEGLKFMVYLQKENIIDESGMPKERFSAEFPKEGPSILRIQQVVRGDSAAYFCASSLTRGEQFFGPGTRLTVL.

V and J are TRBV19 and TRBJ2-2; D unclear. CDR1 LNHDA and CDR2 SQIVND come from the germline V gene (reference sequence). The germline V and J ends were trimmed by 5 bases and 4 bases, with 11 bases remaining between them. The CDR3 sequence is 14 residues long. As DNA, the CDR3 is TGTGCCAGTAGTTCCGCCTCGAGCACCGGGGAGCTGTTTTTT. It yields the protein CASSSASSTGELFF. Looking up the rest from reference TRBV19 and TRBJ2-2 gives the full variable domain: DGGITQSPKYLFRKEGQNVTLSCEQNLNHDAMYWYRQDPGQGLRLIYYSQIVNDFQKGDIAEGYSVSREKKESFPLTVTSAQKNPTAFYLCASSSASSTGELFFGEGSRLTVL.

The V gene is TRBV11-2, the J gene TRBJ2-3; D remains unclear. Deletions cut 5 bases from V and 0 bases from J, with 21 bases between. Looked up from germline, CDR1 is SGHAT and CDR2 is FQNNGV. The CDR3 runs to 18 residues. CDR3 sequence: CASSRSDRVTSSTDTQYF. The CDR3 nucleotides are TGTGCCAGCAGCCGTTCCGACCGGGTAACATCTAGCACAGATACGCAGTATTTT.

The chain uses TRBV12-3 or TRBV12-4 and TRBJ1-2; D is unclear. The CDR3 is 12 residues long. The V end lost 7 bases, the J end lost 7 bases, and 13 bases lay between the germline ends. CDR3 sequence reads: CASINPRGGYTF. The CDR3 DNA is TGTGCCAGCATCAACCCACGGGGTGGCTACACCTTC.

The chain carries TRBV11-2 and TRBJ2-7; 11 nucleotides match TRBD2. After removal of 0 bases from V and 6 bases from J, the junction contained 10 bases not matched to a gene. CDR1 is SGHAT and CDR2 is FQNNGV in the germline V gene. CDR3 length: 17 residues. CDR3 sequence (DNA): TGTGCCAGCAGCTTAGATCGCCGGGGACTAGCGGCGGGCGAGCAGTACTTC. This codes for CASSLDRRGLAAGEQYF.

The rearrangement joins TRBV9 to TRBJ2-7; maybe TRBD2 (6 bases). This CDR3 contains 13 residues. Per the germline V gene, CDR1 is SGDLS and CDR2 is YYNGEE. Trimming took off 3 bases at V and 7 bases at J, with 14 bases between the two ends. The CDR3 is CASSAPLAGEQYF. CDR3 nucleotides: TGTGCCAGCAGCGCCCCGCTCGCGGGGGAGCAGTACTTC.

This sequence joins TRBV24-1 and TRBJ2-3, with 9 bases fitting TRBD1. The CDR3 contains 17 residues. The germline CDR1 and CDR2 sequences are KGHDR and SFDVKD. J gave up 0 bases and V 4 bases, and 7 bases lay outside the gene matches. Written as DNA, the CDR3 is TGTGCCACCAGTGACAGGACAGGGGTTCCTAGCACAGATACGCAGTATTTT. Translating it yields CATSDRTGVPSTDTQYF.

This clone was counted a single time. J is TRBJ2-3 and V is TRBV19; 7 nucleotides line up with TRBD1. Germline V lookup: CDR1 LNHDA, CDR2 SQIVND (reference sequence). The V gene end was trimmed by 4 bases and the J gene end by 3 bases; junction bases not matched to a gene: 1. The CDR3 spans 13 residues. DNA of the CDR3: TGTGCCAGTAGTACAGGGGGTACAGATACGCAGTATTTT. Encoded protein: CASSTGGTDTQYF.

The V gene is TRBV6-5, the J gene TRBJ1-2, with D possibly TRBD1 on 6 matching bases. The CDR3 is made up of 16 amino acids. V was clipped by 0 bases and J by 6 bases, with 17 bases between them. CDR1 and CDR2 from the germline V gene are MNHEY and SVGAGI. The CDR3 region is CASSYSSKGQANGYTF. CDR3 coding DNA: TGTGCCAGCAGTTACTCAAGCAAGGGACAAGCAAATGGCTACACCTTC.

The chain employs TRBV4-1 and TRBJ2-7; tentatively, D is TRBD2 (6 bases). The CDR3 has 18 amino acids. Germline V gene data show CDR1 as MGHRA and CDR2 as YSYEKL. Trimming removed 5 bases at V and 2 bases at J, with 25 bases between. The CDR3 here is CASSRSLGREVGPYEQYF. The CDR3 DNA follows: TGCGCCAGCAGCAGATCACTAGGGCGGGAAGTAGGCCCCTACGAGCAGTACTTC.

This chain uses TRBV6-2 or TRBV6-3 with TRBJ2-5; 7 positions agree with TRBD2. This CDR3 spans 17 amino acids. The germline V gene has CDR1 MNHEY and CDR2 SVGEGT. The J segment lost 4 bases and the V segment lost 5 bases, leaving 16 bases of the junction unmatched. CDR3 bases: TGTGCCAGCAGTACGGGACTACCTCGGAACTTATTAGAGACCCAGTACTTC. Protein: CASSTGLPRNLLETQYF.

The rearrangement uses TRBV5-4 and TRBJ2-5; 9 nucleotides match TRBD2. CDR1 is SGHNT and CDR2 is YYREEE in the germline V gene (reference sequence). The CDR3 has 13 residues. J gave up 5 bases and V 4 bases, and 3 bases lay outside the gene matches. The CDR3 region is CASSTAGGETQYF. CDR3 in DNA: TGTGCCAGCAGCACGGCGGGAGGGGAGACCCAGTACTTC. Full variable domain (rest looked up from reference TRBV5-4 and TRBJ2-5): ETGVTQSPTHLIKTRGQQVTLRCSSQSGHNTVSWYQQALGQGPQFIFQYYREEENGRGNFPPRFSGLQFPNYSSELNVNALELDDSALYLCASSTAGGETQYFGPGTRLLVL.

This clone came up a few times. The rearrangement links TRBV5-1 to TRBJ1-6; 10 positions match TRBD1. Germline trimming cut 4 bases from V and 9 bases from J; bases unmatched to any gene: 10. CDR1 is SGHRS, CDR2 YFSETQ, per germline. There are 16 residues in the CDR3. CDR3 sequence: CASSLGTGDAGSPLHF. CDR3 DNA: TGCGCCAGCAGCCTGGGGACAGGGGACGCCGGTTCACCCCTCCACTTT.

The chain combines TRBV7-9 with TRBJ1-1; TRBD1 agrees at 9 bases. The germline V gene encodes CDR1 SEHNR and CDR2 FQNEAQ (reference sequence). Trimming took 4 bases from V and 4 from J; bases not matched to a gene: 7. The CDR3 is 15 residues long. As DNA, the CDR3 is TGTGCCAGCAGCTCGGGACAGGGCAGTATCACTGAAGCTTTCTTT. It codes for CASSSGQGSITEAFF.

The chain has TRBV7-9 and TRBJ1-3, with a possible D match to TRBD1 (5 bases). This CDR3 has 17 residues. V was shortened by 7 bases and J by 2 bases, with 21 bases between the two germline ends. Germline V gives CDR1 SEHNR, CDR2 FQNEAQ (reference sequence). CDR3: CASTNRGPGSTGNTIYF. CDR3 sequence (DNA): TGTGCCAGCACCAATAGGGGTCCGGGTTCTACTGGAAACACCATATATTTT.

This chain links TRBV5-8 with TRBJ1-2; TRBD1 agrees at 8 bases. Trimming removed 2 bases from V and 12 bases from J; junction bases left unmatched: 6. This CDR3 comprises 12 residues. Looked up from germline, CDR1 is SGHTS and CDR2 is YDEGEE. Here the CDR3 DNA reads TGTGCCAGCAGCTTCCCCCGGACAGGGAACACCTTC. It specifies CASSFPRTGNTF.

DNA of the CDR3: TGTGCCAGCAGTGAGGGACTAGCGGGAGTTGGTGAGCAGTTCTTC. It is translated as CASSEGLAGVGEQFF. The chain couples TRBV6-1 to TRBJ2-1, with 14 bases matching TRBD2. V gave up 3 bases and J gave up 9 bases; unmatched junction bases: 4. The germline V gene has CDR1 MNHNS and CDR2 SASEGT. This CDR3 is built from 15 residues.